The entry below gives a single T cell receptor beta chain sequence along with its context. Its target is unknown. Between roughly 19,000 and 1,100,000 sorted cells, with 10%, 30% or 50% RNA, yielded naive CD8 libraries. This CDR3 contains 15 residues. V gave up 2 bases and J gave up 3 bases, with 13 bases separating them. TCRdb analysed the PCR reads with MiXCR anew, one entry per CDR3 protein. The sample comprises roughly 320,000 distinct CDR3 sequences, roughly 24% of which are singletons, and 0.65% to 0.75% rests with the top ten. The sample belongs to a study of molecular identifiers for immune sequencing clone quantification. Study background: The replicate experiment used RNA from approximately 20,000 or 100,000 naive CD8 cells. This RNA was split into five aliquots, and four of them were sequenced. Notes on the study in general: Researchers reportedly could pick up spiked Jurkat TCR RNA from one cell mixed into one million naive cells.

The sequence was collected from a human donor in good health. Some libraries in this study had Jurkat cell RNA spiked in. This rearrangement joins TRBV12-3 or TRBV12-4 to TRBJ1-2; no definite D call. Sequencing was performed on naive CD8+ T cells from blood, with Jurkat cell RNA spiked in. Noted subset: FACS-sorted CD8+CD4-CCR7+CD45RA+ naive T cells. The CDR3 DNA is TGTGCCAGCAGTTTATTTGAATCCCCTGACTATGGCTACACCTTC. Translating it yields CASSLFESPDYGYTF.